A single sample gave rise to the 25 T cell receptor beta chains below, sequenced in a study of blood T cells in healthy people across ages. The second PCR ran about 6 to 12 cycles with a sample-barcoded 5' primer and J-beta primers. TCRdb reprocessed the 5' RACE reads via MiXCR and lists one record per CDR3 protein. The sample comprises roughly 1.9 million distinct CDR3 sequences, 35% to 50% of which are singletons, and roughly 23% rests with the top ten. Source material: blood. These TCRs come from a human donor in good health.

This chain joins TRBV30 and TRBJ1-2, with D tentatively TRBD1 (5 bases). There are 11 residues in the CDR3. The V and J ends lost 6 bases and 4 bases respectively, with 9 bases between them. Germline V gene lookup returns CDR1 GTSNPN and CDR2 SVGIG (reference sequence). Written as DNA, the CDR3 is TGTGCCTGCAGGGAAACCTATGGCTACACCTTC. This gives the protein CACRETYGYTF.

This rearrangement joins TRBV30 to TRBJ1-2; D remains unclear. The CDR3 has 13 residues. V was clipped by 0 bases and J by 4 bases, with 9 bases between them. Germline V CDR1 and CDR2: GTSNPN, SVGIG (reference sequence). CDR3 loop: CAWSVGRSYGYTF. CDR3 DNA sequence: TGTGCCTGGAGTGTGGGTCGGTCCTATGGCTACACCTTC.

V and J are TRBV5-1 and TRBJ1-2; D gene uncertain. Germline V gene lookup returns CDR1 SGHRS and CDR2 YFSETQ. The V gene lost 4 bases and the J gene lost 0 bases, with 13 bases spanning the gap. The CDR3 sequence is 15 residues long. CDR3 sequence: CASSQSQGSNYGYTF. As DNA, the CDR3 is TGCGCCAGCAGCCAAAGCCAAGGGTCTAACTATGGCTACACCTTC.

The sample holds a few counts of this clonotype. The chain joins TRBV24-1 to TRBJ1-2, with 12 bases lining up with TRBD1. The J segment lost 5 bases and the V segment lost 4 bases, leaving 7 bases of the junction unmatched. The V gene's germline CDR1 is KGHDR and CDR2 SFDVKD. This CDR3 has 16 residues. The CDR3 region is CATSESGTGGVYGYTF. In DNA, the CDR3 is TGTGCCACCAGTGAGTCCGGGACAGGGGGCGTGTATGGCTACACCTTC.

Here the CDR3 reads CASGHPSYEQYF. The CDR3 bases are TGTGCCAGTGGACATCCCTCCTACGAGCAGTACTTC. The chain is built from TRBV3-1 and TRBJ2-7, with a tentative D call TRBD1 (5 bases). The CDR3 extends over 12 amino acids. Trimming removed 9 bases from V and 0 bases from J, with 9 bases in between. CDR1 and CDR2 from the germline V gene are LGHDT and YNNKEL (reference sequence).

Turning to this clonotype: The junction differs from germline at one of its ends, possibly a read error. The gene calls are TRBV4-1 and TRBJ1-4; D is unclear. Looked up from germline, CDR1 is MGHRA and CDR2 is YSYEKL. The CDR3 has 15 amino acids. The CDR3 sequence is CASNQDAEINEKLFF. Written as DNA, the CDR3 is TGCGCCAGCAACCAAGATGCGGAGATTAATGAAAAACTGTTTTTT.

The rearrangement uses TRBV12-3 or TRBV12-4 and TRBJ2-7, with D possibly being TRBD2 (5 bases). Between the trimmed V and J ends, which lost 4 bases and 2 bases, there was a span of 12 bases. This CDR3 contains 14 residues. CDR3 loop: CASSYGVWAYEQYF. Here the CDR3 DNA reads TGTGCCAGCAGTTACGGGGTTTGGGCCTACGAGCAGTACTTC.

This chain connects TRBV4-1 to TRBJ2-5; 7 bases are a match to TRBD1. CDR1 is MGHRA, CDR2 YSYEKL, per germline. J was trimmed by 3 bases and V by 4 bases; bases with no gene match: 14. The CDR3 contains 17 residues. CDR3 protein: CASSPGGWNDREETQYF. The CDR3 nucleotides read TGCGCCAGCAGCCCGGGTGGGTGGAACGACAGGGAAGAGACCCAGTACTTC.

The chain couples TRBV24-1 to TRBJ2-3, with no clear D. The CDR3 sequence is 13 residues long. The germline CDR1 and CDR2 sequences are KGHDR and SFDVKD. V lost 9 bases and J lost 1, with 10 bases in between. The CDR3 sequence is CATGYPGTDTQYF. The CDR3 bases are TGTGCCACCGGCTACCCCGGCACAGATACGCAGTATTTT.

Concerning this clonotype itself: One end of the junction is discordant with germline, which a read error may explain. The chain recombines TRBV29-1 with TRBJ2-1; D possibly corresponds to TRBD2 (5 bases). The CDR3 has 14 amino acids. Per germline, CDR1 SQVTM and CDR2 ANQGSEA. In nucleotides, the CDR3 is TGCAGCGTCTCTGTTGAGGGCTCCCACAATGAGCAGTTCTTC. Protein: CSVSVEGSHNEQFF.

J is TRBJ1-2 and V is TRBV4-3; no reliable D call. Trimming left V 1 base short and J 8 bases short, with 17 bases between. Germline CDR1 and CDR2: LGHNA and YSLEER. The CDR3 runs 15 residues. The CDR3 loop is CASSQVVRGSAGYTF. CDR3 sequence (DNA): TGCGCCAGCAGCCAAGTAGTAAGAGGGTCGGCAGGCTACACCTTC.

V gene TRBV7-9 combines with J gene TRBJ2-5; 7 bases align to TRBD1. This CDR3 has 15 residues. CDR1 SEHNR and CDR2 FQNEAQ come from the germline V gene (reference sequence). The V segment lost 4 bases and the J segment 4 bases; nucleotides outside the gene matches: 9. CDR3 residues: CASSSLASGGETQYF. The DNA for the CDR3 is TGTGCCAGCAGCTCGCTCGCCTCAGGGGGAGAGACCCAGTACTTC. Supplemented by reference TRBV7-9 and TRBJ2-5, the full variable domain reads DTGVSQNPRHKITKRGQNVTFRCDPISEHNRLYWYRQTLGQGPEFLTYFQNEAQLEKSRLLSDRFSAERPKGSFSTLEIQRTEQGDSAMYLCASSSLASGGETQYFGPGTRLLVL.

For the CDR3, the DNA is TGTGCCAGCAGCCTCTTGGGCGGGGCGAGCACAGATACGCAGTATTTT. As protein: CASSLLGGASTDTQYF. This sequence joins TRBV9 and TRBJ2-3; maybe TRBD2 (6 bases). V was pared by 4 bases and J by 0 bases, with 15 bases between. This CDR3 region has 16 residues. Germline-derived CDR1 and CDR2 are SGDLS and YYNGEE.

On this clonotype itself: At one end the junction does not follow the germline gene, possibly because of a read error. The chain carries TRBV9 and TRBJ2-5, with D tentatively TRBD2 (5 bases). There are 13 residues in the CDR3. The germline gives CDR1 SGDLS, CDR2 YYNGEE. The CDR3 coding sequence is TGTGCCAGCGGCGTAGGCGGGCGCCAGACCCAGTACTTC. It specifies CASGVGGRQTQYF.

Only a few counts were recorded for this clonotype. The J gene is TRBJ2-7, the V gene TRBV7-3; D not certain. This CDR3 comprises 13 residues. V gave up 0 bases and J gave up 3 bases, with 6 bases separating them. CDR1 SGHTA and CDR2 FQGTGA come from the germline V gene. DNA for the CDR3: TGTGCCAGCAGCTTAACGCCGCGCTACGAGCAGTACTTC. Residues: CASSLTPRYEQYF. Supplemented by reference TRBV7-3 and TRBJ2-7, the full variable domain reads GAGVSQTPSNKVTEKGKYVELRCDPISGHTALYWYRQSLGQGPEFLIYFQGTGAADDSGLPNDRFFAVRPEGSVSTLKIQRTERGDSAVYLCASSLTPRYEQYFGPGTRLTVT.

V is TRBV5-6 and J is TRBJ1-2; D not resolved. From germline, CDR1 is SGHDT and CDR2 YYEEEE. Trimming removed 0 bases from V and 6 bases from J, with 9 bases in between. This CDR3 is 13 amino acids long. The CDR3 sequence is CASSLGGNDGYTF. The CDR3 region has the DNA TGTGCCAGCAGCTTGGGAGGGAATGATGGCTACACCTTC.

This clonotype was seen more than once but under ten times. This chain connects TRBV6-1 to TRBJ2-5; a weak D match, TRBD2 (5 bases). The V end lost 1 base, the J end lost 4 bases, and 7 bases lay between the germline ends. Germline lookup yields CDR1 MNHNS and CDR2 SASEGT. The CDR3 totals 13 residues. The CDR3, as DNA: TGTGCCAGCAGTGAAGGGGCGGGAGAGACCCAGTACTTC. Residues: CASSEGAGETQYF.

The chain is built from TRBV4-2 and TRBJ2-3; D ambiguous. The CDR3 is made up of 14 amino acids. Germline V gene data show CDR1 as LGHNA and CDR2 as YNFKEQ. V lost 1 base and J lost 3, with 8 bases in between. The CDR3 DNA reads as TGTGCCAGCAGCCAAGTGTTGGGGACAGATACGCAGTATTTT. Residues: CASSQVLGTDTQYF.

This clonotype was observed a few times. The rearrangement uses TRBV13 and TRBJ2-3; D unclear. The CDR3 has 15 amino acids. Germline lookup yields CDR1 PRHDT and CDR2 FYEKMQ (reference sequence). V gave up 1 base and J gave up 3 bases, with 11 bases separating them. CDR3 nucleotides: TGTGCCAGCAGCTTAGTTGGCAGTGGAACAGATACGCAGTATTTT. Encoded protein: CASSLVGSGTDTQYF.

This clonotype occurred a few times. The rearrangement joins TRBV12-3 or TRBV12-4 to TRBJ2-5, with 7 bases that match TRBD1. V gave up 5 bases and J gave up 3 bases; unmatched junction bases: 3. The CDR3 covers 13 residues. The DNA for the CDR3 is TGTGCCAGCAGTCAGGGGGACGAAGAGACCCAGTACTTC. Protein: CASSQGDEETQYF.

The V gene is TRBV6-5, the J gene TRBJ1-1; unclear D gene. V was clipped by 6 bases and J by 6 bases, with 14 bases between them. Germline-derived CDR1 and CDR2 are MNHEY and SVGAGI. The CDR3 totals 13 residues. Here the CDR3 reads CASSPRVKSEAFF. In nucleotides, the CDR3 is TGTGCCAGCAGCCCCCGAGTAAAGTCTGAAGCTTTCTTT.

The genes are TRBV6-2 or TRBV6-3 and TRBJ2-1; TRBD2 matches at 11 bases. With 0 bases clipped from V and 4 bases from J, the junction kept 5 bases outside the gene matches. CDR1 is MNHEY and CDR2 is SVGEGT in the germline V gene. The CDR3 spans 17 residues. In DNA form, the CDR3 reads TGTGCCAGCAGTTACTCGGGGACTAGCGGTGTTTACAATGAGCAGTTCTTC. This translates into CASSYSGTSGVYNEQFF.

The chain combines TRBV19 with TRBJ2-4; D may be TRBD2 (6 bases). The J call is doubtful: the DNA matches TRBJ2-7 better. The CDR3 covers 13 residues. The V gene's germline CDR1 is LNHDA and CDR2 SQIVND (reference sequence). CDR3 sequence reads: CASGLGGNYEQYF. DNA of the CDR3: TGTGCCAGTGGCTTGGGGGGTAACTACGAGCAGTACTTC.

The chain is built from TRBV7-9 and TRBJ1-1; D gene unclear. V lost 2 bases to trimming and J lost 5 bases, with 12 bases between them. This CDR3 region has 14 residues. In germline, CDR1 is SEHNR, CDR2 FQNEAQ (reference sequence). For the CDR3, the DNA is TGTGCCAGCAGCTTACGAGGGCAGAGTACTGAAGCTTTCTTT. Encoded protein: CASSLRGQSTEAFF.

Only a few counts were recorded for this clonotype. The genes are TRBV20-1 and TRBJ2-7, with a tentative D call TRBD2 (5 bases). This CDR3 has 15 amino acids. V gave up 6 bases and J gave up 3 bases, with 21 bases separating them. Germline assignment: CDR1 DFQATT and CDR2 SNEGSKA (reference sequence). The DNA of the CDR3 is TGCAGTGCCCCTAGAGGGAGAGCCCTAGGCTACGAGCAGTACTTC. Its protein product is CSAPRGRALGYEQYF.